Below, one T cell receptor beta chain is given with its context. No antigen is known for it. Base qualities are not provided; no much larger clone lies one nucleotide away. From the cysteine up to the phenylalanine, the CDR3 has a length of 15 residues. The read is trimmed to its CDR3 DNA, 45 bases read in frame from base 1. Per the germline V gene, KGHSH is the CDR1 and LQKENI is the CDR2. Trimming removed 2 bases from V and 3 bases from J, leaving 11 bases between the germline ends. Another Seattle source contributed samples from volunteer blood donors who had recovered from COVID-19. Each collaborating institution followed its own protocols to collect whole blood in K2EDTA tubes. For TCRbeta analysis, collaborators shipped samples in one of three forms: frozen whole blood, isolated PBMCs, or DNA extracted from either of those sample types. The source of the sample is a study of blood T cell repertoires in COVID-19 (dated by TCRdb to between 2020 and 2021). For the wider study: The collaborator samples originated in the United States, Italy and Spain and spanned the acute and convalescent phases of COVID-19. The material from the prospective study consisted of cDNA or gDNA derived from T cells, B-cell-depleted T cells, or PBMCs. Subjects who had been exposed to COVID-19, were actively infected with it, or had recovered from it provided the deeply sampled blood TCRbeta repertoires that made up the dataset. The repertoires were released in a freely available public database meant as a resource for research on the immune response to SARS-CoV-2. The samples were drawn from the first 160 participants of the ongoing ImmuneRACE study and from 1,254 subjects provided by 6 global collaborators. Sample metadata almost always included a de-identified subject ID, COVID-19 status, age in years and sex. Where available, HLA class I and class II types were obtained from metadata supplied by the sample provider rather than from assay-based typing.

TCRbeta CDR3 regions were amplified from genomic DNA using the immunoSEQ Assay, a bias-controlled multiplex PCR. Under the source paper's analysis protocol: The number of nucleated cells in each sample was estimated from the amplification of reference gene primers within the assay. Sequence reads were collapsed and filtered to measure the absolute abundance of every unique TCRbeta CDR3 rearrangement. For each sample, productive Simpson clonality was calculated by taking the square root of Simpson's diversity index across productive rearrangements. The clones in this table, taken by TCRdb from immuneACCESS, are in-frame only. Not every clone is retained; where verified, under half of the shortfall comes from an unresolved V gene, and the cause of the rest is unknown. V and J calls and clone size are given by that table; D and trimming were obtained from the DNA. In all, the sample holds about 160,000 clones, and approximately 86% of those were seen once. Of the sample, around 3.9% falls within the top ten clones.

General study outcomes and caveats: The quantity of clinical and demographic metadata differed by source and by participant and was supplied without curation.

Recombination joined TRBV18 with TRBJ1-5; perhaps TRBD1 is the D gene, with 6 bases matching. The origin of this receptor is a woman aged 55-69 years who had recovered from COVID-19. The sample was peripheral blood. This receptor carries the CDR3 CASSPGGRHNQPQHF. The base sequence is TGTGCCAGCTCACCAGGGGGCAGACACAATCAGCCCCAGCATTTT.